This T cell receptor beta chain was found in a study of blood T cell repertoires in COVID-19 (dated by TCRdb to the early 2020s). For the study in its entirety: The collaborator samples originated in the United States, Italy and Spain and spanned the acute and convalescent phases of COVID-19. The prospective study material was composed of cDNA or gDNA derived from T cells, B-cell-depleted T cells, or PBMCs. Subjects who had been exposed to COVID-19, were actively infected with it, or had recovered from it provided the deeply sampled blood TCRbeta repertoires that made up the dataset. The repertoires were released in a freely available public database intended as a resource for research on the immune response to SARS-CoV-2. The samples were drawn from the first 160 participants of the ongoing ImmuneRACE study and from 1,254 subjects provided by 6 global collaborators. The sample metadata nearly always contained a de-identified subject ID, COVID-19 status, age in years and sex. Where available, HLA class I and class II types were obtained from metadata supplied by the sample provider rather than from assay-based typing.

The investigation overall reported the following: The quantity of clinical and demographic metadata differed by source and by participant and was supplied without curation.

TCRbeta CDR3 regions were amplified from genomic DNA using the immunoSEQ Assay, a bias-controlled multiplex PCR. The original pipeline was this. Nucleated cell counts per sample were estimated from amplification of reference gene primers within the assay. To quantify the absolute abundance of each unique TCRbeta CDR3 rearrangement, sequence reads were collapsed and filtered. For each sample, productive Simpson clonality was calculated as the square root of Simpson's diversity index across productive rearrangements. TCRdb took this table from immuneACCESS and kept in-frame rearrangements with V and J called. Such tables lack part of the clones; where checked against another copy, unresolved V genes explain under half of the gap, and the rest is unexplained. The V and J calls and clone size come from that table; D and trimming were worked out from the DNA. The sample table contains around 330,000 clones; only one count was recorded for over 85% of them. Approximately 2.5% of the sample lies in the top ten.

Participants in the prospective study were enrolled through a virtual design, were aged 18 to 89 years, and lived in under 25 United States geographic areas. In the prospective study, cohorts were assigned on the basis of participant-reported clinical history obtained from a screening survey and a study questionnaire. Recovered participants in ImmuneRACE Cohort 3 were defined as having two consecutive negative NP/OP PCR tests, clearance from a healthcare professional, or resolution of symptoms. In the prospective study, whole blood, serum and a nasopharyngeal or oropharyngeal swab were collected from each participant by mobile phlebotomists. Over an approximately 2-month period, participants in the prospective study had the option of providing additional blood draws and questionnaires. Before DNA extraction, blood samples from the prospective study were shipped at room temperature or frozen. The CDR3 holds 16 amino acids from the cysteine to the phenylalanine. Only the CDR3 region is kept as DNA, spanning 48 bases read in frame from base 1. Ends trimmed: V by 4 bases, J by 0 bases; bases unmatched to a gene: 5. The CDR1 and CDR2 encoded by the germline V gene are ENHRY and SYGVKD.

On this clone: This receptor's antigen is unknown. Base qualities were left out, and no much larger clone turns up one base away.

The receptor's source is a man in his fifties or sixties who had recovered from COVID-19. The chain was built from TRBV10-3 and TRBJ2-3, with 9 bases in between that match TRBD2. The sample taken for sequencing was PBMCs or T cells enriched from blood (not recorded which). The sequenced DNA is TGTGCCATCAGTGCGACTAGCGGATCTAGCACAGATACGCAGTATTTT. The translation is CAISATSGSSTDTQYF.